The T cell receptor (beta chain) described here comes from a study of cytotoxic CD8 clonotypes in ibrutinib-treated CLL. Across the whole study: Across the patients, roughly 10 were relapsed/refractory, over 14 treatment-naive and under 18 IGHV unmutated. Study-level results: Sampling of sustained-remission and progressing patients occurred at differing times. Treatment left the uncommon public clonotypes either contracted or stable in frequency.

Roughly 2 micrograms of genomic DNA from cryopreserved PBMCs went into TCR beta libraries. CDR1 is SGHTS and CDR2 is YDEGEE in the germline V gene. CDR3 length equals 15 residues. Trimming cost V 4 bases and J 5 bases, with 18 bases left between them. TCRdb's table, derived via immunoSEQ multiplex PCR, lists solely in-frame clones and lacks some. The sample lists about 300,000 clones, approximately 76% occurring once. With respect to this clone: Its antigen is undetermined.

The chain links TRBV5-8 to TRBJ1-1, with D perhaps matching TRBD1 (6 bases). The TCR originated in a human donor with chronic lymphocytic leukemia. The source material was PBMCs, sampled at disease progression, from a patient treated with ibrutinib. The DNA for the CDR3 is TGTGCCAGCAGCCCCTGGGGGCGGGAGTATACTGAAGCTTTCTTT. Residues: CASSPWGREYTEAFF.